A selection of T cell receptor beta chains follows, all from one sample in a study of blood T cell repertoires in COVID-19. Using immunoSEQ multiplex PCR, the repertoire was profiled, and TCRdb retains in-frame clones only, with some absent. The sample shows approximately 100,000 clones, approximately 92% of them seen only once. Source material: peripheral blood. These receptors were obtained from a man aged 50-60 years with active COVID-19. The CDR3 runs from the conserved cysteine through the conserved F or W. D genes are given only for firm matches. Clone size appears in some rows only: once, few, many, or a class for an expanded clone.

CDR3 protein: CATRNGTGGAGGYTF; CDR3 DNA: TGTGCCACCCGGAACGGGACAGGGGGCGCCGGTGGCTACACCTTC; clone size: .; J gene: TRBJ1-2; V gene: TRBV10-3; D gene: TRBD1
CDR3 protein: CASSLYWGDGTGELFF; CDR3 DNA: TGCGCCAGCAGCCTCTACTGGGGAGATGGAACCGGGGAGCTGTTTTTT; clone size: .; J gene: TRBJ2-2; V gene: TRBV4-1; D gene: .
CDR3 protein: CASRGSDSGANVLTF; CDR3 DNA: TGTGCCAGCAGGGGGAGTGACTCTGGGGCCAACGTCCTGACTTTC; clone size: once; J gene: TRBJ2-6; V gene: TRBV6-5; D gene: .
CDR3 protein: CASSGWGAGNTIYF; CDR3 DNA: TGTGCCAGTAGCGGGTGGGGAGCTGGAAACACCATATATTTT; clone size: .; J gene: TRBJ1-3; V gene: TRBV19; D gene: .
CDR3 protein: CASSYSTSRSGNTEAFF; CDR3 DNA: TGTGCCAGCAGTTACTCAACAAGCAGATCGGGGAACACTGAAGCTTTCTTT; clone size: .; J gene: TRBJ1-1; V gene: TRBV6-2/TRBV6-3; D gene: .
CDR3 protein: CASSLGPGQGQETQYF; CDR3 DNA: TGTGCCAGCAGCTTAGGCCCCGGACAGGGCCAAGAGACCCAGTACTTC; clone size: .; J gene: TRBJ2-5; V gene: TRBV7-9; D gene: TRBD1
CDR3 protein: CSVSEDQETQYF; CDR3 DNA: TGCAGCGTTTCAGAAGACCAAGAGACCCAGTACTTC; clone size: .; J gene: TRBJ2-5; V gene: TRBV29-1; D gene: .
CDR3 protein: CASSLVGLATTDTQYF; CDR3 DNA: TGTGCCAGCAGCTTGGTTGGGCTAGCGACCACAGATACGCAGTATTTT; clone size: .; J gene: TRBJ2-3; V gene: TRBV5-6; D gene: .
CDR3 protein: CASSSTLTGADTQYF; CDR3 DNA: TGTGCCAGCAGTTCAACCTTGACAGGTGCAGATACGCAGTATTTT; clone size: .; J gene: TRBJ2-3; V gene: TRBV28; D gene: .
CDR3 protein: CASSWALGEKLFF; CDR3 DNA: TGTGCCAGCAGCTGGGCACTCGGTGAAAAACTGTTTTTT; clone size: once; J gene: TRBJ1-4; V gene: TRBV7-8; D gene: .